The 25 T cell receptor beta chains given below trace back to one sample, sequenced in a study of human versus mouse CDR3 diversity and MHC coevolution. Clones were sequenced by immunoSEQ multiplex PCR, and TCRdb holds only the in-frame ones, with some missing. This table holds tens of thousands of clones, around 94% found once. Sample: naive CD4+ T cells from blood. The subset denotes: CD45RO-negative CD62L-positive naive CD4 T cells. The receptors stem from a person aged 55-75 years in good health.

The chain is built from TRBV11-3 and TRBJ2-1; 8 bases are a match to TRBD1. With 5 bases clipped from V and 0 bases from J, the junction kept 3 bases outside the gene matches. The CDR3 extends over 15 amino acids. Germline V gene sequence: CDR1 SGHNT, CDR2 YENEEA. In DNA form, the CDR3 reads TGTGCCAGCAGCCTCGACAGGGGCTCCTACAATGAGCAGTTCTTC. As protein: CASSLDRGSYNEQFF.

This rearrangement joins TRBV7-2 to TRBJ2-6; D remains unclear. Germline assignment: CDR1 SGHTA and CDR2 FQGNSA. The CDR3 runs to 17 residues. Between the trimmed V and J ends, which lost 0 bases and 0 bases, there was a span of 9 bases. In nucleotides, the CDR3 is TGTGCCAGCAGCTTAGCGCACTCCGTCTCTGGGGCCAACGTCCTGACTTTC. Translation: CASSLAHSVSGANVLTF.

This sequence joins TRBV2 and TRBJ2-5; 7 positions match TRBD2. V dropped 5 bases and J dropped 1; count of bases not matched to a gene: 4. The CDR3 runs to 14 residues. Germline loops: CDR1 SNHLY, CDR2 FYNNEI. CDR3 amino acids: CASSLLAAQETQYF. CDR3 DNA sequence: TGTGCCAGCAGTCTCCTAGCGGCCCAAGAGACCCAGTACTTC.

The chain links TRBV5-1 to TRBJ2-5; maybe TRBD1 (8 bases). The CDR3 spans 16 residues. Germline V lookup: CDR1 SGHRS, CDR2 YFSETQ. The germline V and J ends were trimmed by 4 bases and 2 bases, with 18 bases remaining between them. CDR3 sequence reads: CASSTGQGGAQETQYF. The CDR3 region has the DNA TGCGCCAGCAGCACCGGACAGGGAGGGGCTCAAGAGACCCAGTACTTC.

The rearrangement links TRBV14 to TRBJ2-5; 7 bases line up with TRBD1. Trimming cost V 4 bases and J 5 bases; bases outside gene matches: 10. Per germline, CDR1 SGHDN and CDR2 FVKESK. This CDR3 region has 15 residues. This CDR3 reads CASSPWGTASETQYF. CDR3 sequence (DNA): TGTGCCAGCAGCCCCTGGGGGACAGCTTCGGAGACCCAGTACTTC.

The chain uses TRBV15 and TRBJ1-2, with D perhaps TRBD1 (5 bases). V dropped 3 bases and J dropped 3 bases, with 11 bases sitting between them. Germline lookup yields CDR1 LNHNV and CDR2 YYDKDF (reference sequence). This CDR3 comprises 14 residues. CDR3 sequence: CATSRARQYYGYTF. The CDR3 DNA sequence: TGTGCCACCAGCAGGGCCCGACAGTACTATGGCTACACCTTC. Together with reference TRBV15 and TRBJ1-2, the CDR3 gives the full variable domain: DAMVIQNPRYQVTQFGKPVTLSCSQTLNHNVMYWYQQKSSQAPKLLFHYYDKDFNNEADTPDNFQSRRPNTSFCFLDIRSPGLGDTAMYLCATSRARQYYGYTFGSGTRLTVV.

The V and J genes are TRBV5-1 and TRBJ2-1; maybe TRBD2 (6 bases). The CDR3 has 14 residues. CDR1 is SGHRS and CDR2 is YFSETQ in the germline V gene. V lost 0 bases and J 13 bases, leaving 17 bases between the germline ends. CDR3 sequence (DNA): TGCGCCAGCAGCTTGGGCCGGTCGGGGGTCCCCCAGTTCTTC. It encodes CASSLGRSGVPQFF.

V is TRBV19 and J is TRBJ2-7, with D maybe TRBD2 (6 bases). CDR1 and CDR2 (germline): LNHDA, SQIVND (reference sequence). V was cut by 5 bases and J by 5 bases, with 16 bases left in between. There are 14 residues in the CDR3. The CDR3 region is CASSPAGRRHEQYF. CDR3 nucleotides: TGTGCCAGTAGTCCGGCGGGGAGGCGCCACGAGCAGTACTTC. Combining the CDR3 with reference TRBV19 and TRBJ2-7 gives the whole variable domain DGGITQSPKYLFRKEGQNVTLSCEQNLNHDAMYWYRQDPGQGLRLIYYSQIVNDFQKGDIAEGYSVSREKKESFPLTVTSAQKNPTAFYLCASSPAGRRHEQYFGPGTRLTVT.

CDR3 coding DNA: TGTGCCAGCAGCGTAGGGGCAGGAGGCGAATGGGTGGCTTTCTTT. Translated, it gives CASSVGAGGEWVAFF. V usage is TRBV9 and J usage is TRBJ1-1, with D uncertain. This CDR3 spans 15 amino acids. Trimming cost V 0 bases and J 11 bases, with 20 bases left between them. The germline CDR1 and CDR2 sequences are SGDLS and YYNGEE.

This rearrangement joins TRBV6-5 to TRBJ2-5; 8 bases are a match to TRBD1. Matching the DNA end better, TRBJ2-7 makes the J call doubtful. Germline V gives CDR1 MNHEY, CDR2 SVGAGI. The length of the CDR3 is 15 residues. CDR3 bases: TGTGCCAGCAAACGGCCGGGACAGGCTGGGTACGAGCAGTACTTC. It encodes CASKRPGQAGYEQYF.

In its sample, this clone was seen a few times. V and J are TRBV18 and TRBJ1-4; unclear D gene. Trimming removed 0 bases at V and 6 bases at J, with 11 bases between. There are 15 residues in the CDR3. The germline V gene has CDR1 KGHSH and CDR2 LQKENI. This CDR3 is CASSPPGGIDEKLFF. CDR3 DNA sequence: TGTGCCAGCTCACCACCGGGAGGGATTGATGAAAAACTGTTTTTT.

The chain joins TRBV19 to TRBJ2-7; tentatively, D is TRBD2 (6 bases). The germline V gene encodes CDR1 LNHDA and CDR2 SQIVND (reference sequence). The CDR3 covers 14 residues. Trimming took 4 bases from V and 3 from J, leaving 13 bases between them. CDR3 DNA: TGTGCCAGTAGTACCCCGGGACTGGACTACGAGCAGTACTTC. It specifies CASSTPGLDYEQYF.

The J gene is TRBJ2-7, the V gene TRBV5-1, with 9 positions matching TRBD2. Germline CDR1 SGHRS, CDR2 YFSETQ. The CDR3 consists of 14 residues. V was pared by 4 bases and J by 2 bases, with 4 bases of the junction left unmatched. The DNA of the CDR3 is TGCGCCAGCAGCACGGGACTAGCAACCTACGAGCAGTACTTC. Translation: CASSTGLATYEQYF.

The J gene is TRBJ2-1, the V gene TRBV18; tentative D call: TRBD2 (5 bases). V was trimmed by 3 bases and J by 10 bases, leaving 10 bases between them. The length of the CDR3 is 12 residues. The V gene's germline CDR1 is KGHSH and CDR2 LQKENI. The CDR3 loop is CASSPSRGEQFF. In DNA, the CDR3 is TGTGCCAGCTCACCTTCCCGAGGGGAGCAGTTCTTC.

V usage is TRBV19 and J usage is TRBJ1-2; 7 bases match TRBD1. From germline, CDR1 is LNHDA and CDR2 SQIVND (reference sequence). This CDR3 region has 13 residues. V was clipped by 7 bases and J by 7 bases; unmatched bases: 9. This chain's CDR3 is CASKARGSRGYTF. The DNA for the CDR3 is TGTGCCAGTAAAGCCAGGGGGTCGCGTGGCTACACCTTC.

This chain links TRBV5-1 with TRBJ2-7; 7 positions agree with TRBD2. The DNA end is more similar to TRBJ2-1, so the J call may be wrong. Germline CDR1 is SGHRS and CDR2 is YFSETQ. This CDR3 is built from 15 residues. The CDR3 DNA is TGCGCCAGCAGCCCCCGAAGCGGGACCTACAATGAGCAGTTCTTC. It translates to CASSPRSGTYNEQFF.

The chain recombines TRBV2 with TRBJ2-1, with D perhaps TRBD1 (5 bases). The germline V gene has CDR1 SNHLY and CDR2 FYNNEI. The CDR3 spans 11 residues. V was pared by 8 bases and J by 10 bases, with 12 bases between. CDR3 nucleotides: TGTGCCAGCTCCAGGGATCGGGAGCAGTTCTTC. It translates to CASSRDREQFF. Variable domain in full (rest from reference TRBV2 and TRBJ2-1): EPEVTQTPSHQVTQMGQEVILRCVPISNHLYFYWYRQILGQKVEFLVSFYNNEISEKSEIFDDQFSVERPDGSNFTLKIRSTKLEDSAMYFCASSRDREQFFGPGTRLTVL.

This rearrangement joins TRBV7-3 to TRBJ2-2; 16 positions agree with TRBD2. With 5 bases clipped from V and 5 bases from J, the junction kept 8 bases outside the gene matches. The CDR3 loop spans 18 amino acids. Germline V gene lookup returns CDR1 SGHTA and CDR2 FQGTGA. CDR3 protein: CASSLAGLAGGKTGELFF. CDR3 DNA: TGTGCCAGCAGCCTAGCGGGACTAGCGGGAGGGAAAACCGGGGAGCTGTTTTTT.

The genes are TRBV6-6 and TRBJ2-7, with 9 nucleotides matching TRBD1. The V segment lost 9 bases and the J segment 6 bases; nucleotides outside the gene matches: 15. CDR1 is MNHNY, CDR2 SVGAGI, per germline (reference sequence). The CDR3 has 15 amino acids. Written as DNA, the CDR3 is TGTGCCAGTAGAGTCTGGGACAGGGAGTCCGGCGAGCAGTACTTC. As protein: CASRVWDRESGEQYF.

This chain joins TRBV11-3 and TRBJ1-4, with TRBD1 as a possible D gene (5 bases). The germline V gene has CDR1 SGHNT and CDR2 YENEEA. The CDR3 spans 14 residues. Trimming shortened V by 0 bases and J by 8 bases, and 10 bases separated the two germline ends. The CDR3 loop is CASSLDGQGEKLFF. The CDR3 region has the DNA TGTGCCAGCAGCTTAGATGGACAAGGGGAAAAACTGTTTTTT.

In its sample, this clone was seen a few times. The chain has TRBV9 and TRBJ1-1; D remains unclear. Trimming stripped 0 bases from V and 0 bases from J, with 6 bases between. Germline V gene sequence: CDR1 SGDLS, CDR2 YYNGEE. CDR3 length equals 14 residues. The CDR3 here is CASSVEPMNTEAFF. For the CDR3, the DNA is TGTGCCAGCAGCGTAGAGCCGATGAACACTGAAGCTTTCTTT. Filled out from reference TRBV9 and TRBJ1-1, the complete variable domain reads DSGVTQTPKHLITATGQRVTLRCSPRSGDLSVYWYQQSLDQGLQFLIQYYNGEERAKGNILERFSAQQFPDLHSELNLSSLELGDSALYFCASSVEPMNTEAFFGQGTRLTVV.

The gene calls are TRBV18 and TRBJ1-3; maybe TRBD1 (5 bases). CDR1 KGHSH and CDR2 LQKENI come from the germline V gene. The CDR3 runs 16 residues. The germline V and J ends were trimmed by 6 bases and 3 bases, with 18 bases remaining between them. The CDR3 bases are TGTGCCAGCTCCCCAATAACGGGGGTGCATGGAAACACCATATATTTT. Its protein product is CASSPITGVHGNTIYF.

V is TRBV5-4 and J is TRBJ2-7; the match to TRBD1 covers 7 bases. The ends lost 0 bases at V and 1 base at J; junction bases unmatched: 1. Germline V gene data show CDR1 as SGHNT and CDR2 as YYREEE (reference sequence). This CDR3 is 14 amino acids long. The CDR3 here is CASSLDRGSYEQYF. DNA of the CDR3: TGTGCCAGCAGCTTGGACAGGGGTTCCTACGAGCAGTACTTC.

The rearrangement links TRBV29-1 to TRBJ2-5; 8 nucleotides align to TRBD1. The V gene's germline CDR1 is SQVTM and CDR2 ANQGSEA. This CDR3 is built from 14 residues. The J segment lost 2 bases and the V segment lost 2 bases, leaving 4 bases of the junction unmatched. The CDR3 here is CSVERQGRQETQYF. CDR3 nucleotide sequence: TGCAGCGTTGAACGACAGGGGCGACAAGAGACCCAGTACTTC.

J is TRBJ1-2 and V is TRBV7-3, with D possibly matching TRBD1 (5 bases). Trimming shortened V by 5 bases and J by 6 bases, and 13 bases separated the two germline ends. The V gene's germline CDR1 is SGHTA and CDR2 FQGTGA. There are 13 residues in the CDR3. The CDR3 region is CASSQGLGNGYTF. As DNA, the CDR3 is TGTGCCAGCAGCCAGGGACTTGGAAATGGCTACACCTTC.